The next 23 T cell receptor beta chains were all read from a single sample in a study of blood T cell repertoires in COVID-19. TCRdb keeps only in-frame clones here, not all; method: immunoSEQ multiplex PCR. The sample contains some 350,000 clones, approximately 86% of which appear only once. The sequencing input was peripheral blood. Every receptor here comes from a human donor in a cohort sampled during active COVID-19.

The CDR3 nucleotides read TGCGCCAGCAGCCTGCGGACTAGCGGGAGGGGATACAATGAGCAGTTCTTC. It codes for CASSLRTSGRGYNEQFF. This chain uses TRBV5-1 with TRBJ2-1; 15 nucleotides align to TRBD2. Trimming cost V 4 bases and J 4 bases; bases outside gene matches: 6. CDR3 size: 17 residues. Per the germline V gene, CDR1 is SGHRS and CDR2 is YFSETQ.

This sequence joins TRBV18 and TRBJ2-7; TRBD1 aligns across 7 bases. Trimming removed 4 bases from V and 3 bases from J; junction bases left unmatched: 3. Per germline, CDR1 KGHSH and CDR2 LQKENI. This CDR3 spans 13 amino acids. The CDR3 DNA reads as TGTGCCAGCTCACACGGACAGGTCTACGAGCAGTACTTC. This encodes CASSHGQVYEQYF.

The chain has TRBV12-3 or TRBV12-4 and TRBJ1-1; D is unclear. The V end lost 3 bases, the J end lost 3 bases, and 5 bases lay between the germline ends. The CDR3 spans 12 residues. The CDR3 coding sequence is TGTGCCAGCAGTTTGATAGACACTGAAGCTTTCTTT. Residues: CASSLIDTEAFF.

The genes are TRBV30 and TRBJ2-7, with D perhaps TRBD1 (6 bases). The germline gives CDR1 GTSNPN, CDR2 SVGIG (reference sequence). The V and J ends lost 1 base and 3 bases respectively, with 16 bases between them. The CDR3 covers 15 residues. The CDR3 DNA reads TGTGCCTGGAGTGCCGGTATAGGACAGTTCTACGAGCAGTACTTC. Translating it yields CAWSAGIGQFYEQYF.

V and J are TRBV28 and TRBJ2-7; D is perhaps TRBD1 (5 bases). The germline V gene has CDR1 MDHEN and CDR2 SYDVKM. This CDR3 is 14 amino acids long. V lost 4 bases, J lost 4 bases, and 14 bases lay in between. The CDR3 loop reads CASSYPDRSYEQYF. The DNA of the CDR3 is TGTGCCAGCAGTTACCCCGACAGAAGTTACGAGCAGTACTTC.

This clone was found many times. The chain combines TRBV19 with TRBJ2-1; the match to TRBD1 covers 7 bases. Germline trimming cut 3 bases from V and 6 bases from J; bases unmatched to any gene: 2. Per the germline V gene, CDR1 is LNHDA and CDR2 is SQIVND (reference sequence). The CDR3 has 13 amino acids. The CDR3 spells CASSMGQTNEQFF. The CDR3 coding sequence is TGTGCCAGTAGTATGGGACAGACCAATGAGCAGTTCTTC.

This clone was detected only once. The rearrangement links TRBV7-3 to TRBJ2-5, with D perhaps matching TRBD2 (6 bases). This CDR3 spans 14 amino acids. CDR1 is SGHTA and CDR2 is FQGTGA in the germline V gene. V lost 0 bases, J lost 3 bases, and 8 bases lay in between. The CDR3 here is CASSLTSGEETQYF. CDR3 DNA sequence: TGTGCCAGCAGCTTAACTAGCGGAGAAGAGACCCAGTACTTC.

The V and J genes are TRBV27 and TRBJ2-2, with D unresolved. Trimming removed 4 bases at V and 4 bases at J, with 4 bases between. CDR1 MNHEY and CDR2 SMNVEV come from the germline V gene (reference sequence). CDR3 size: 12 residues. The CDR3 loop reads CASSYSTGELFF. CDR3 coding DNA: TGTGCCAGCAGTTACAGCACCGGGGAGCTGTTTTTT.

This clone was picked up a small number of times. This sequence joins TRBV5-6 and TRBJ1-3; D might be TRBD1 (5 bases). The CDR3 spans 14 residues. V was cut by 5 bases and J by 1 base, with 10 bases left in between. Germline CDR1 and CDR2: SGHDT and YYEEEE. The CDR3 DNA is TGTGCCAGCAGACCCAGGGCTTCTGGAAACACCATATATTTT. Protein: CASRPRASGNTIYF.

The chain joins TRBV2 to TRBJ1-5; 9 positions agree with TRBD1. The germline gives CDR1 SNHLY, CDR2 FYNNEI. The CDR3 totals 15 residues. J lost 2 bases, V lost 6 bases, and 5 bases had no gene match. The CDR3 DNA sequence: TGTGCCAGCAGCCAGGACAGGGGAGGCAATCAGCCCCAGCATTTT. Translating it yields CASSQDRGGNQPQHF.

This rearrangement joins TRBV11-2 to TRBJ1-2; TRBD1 agrees at 7 bases. V lost 5 bases, J lost 7 bases, and 1 base stayed unmatched. CDR3 length equals 11 residues. Germline V gives CDR1 SGHAT, CDR2 FQNNGV. This CDR3 is CASSPGGGYTF. The CDR3 bases are TGTGCCAGCAGCCCAGGGGGTGGCTACACCTTC.

This sequence joins TRBV9 and TRBJ2-6; D gene ambiguous. The CDR3 length is 13 residues. V dropped 4 bases and J dropped 2 bases, with 4 bases sitting between them. Germline V gene lookup returns CDR1 SGDLS and CDR2 YYNGEE. The CDR3 sequence is CASSLTGANVLTF. CDR3 in DNA: TGTGCCAGCAGCCTTACTGGGGCCAACGTCCTGACTTTC.

The rearrangement joins TRBV2 to TRBJ2-7, with TRBD2 identical over 7 bases. With V trimmed by 8 bases and J by 3 bases, 10 bases remained unmatched. Germline loops: CDR1 SNHLY, CDR2 FYNNEI. The CDR3 is made up of 14 amino acids. The CDR3 sequence is CASGKSGNDYEQYF. DNA of the CDR3: TGTGCCAGCGGAAAAAGCGGGAACGACTACGAGCAGTACTTC.

This clone has just a few counts. The chain joins TRBV12-3 or TRBV12-4 to TRBJ1-2; D might be TRBD1 (5 bases). Trimming left V 4 bases short and J 8 bases short, with 14 bases between. The CDR3 sequence is 13 residues long. CDR3 DNA sequence: TGTGCCAGCAGTTCTGACACGGAGGGGGGCTACACCTTC. Its translation: CASSSDTEGGYTF.

The table lists this clone with a few counts. V gene TRBV20-1 combines with J gene TRBJ2-3; possibly TRBD2 for D (6 bases). The CDR3 runs to 16 residues. The V gene lost 3 bases and the J gene lost 0 bases, with 16 bases spanning the gap. Per germline, CDR1 DFQATT and CDR2 SNEGSKA (reference sequence). This chain's CDR3 is CSASTGSGSSTDTQYF. The CDR3 DNA is TGCAGTGCTAGTACAGGTAGCGGCTCTAGCACAGATACGCAGTATTTT.

The chain is built from TRBV30 and TRBJ1-2; 8 nucleotides align to TRBD1. V trimming: 4 bases; J trimming: 4 bases; junction bases outside the gene matches: 17. Germline assignment: CDR1 GTSNPN and CDR2 SVGIG (reference sequence). CDR3 length equals 17 residues. CDR3: CAWTPQGGDARLYGYTF. The DNA of the CDR3 is TGTGCCTGGACCCCACAGGGGGGGGACGCCCGTCTCTATGGCTACACCTTC.

The sample holds one count of this clone. This chain links TRBV5-1 with TRBJ2-2; 9 bases align to TRBD2. CDR3 length equals 17 residues. Germline lookup yields CDR1 SGHRS and CDR2 YFSETQ. V lost 0 bases to trimming and J lost 6 bases; unmatched junction nucleotides: 9. The CDR3 DNA follows: TGCGCCAGCAGCTTGGCTAGCGGGACGAGATGGGCCGGGGAGCTGTTTTTT. It is translated as CASSLASGTRWAGELFF.

The rearrangement uses TRBV7-9 and TRBJ1-4; tentatively, D is TRBD1 (5 bases). V was shortened by 4 bases and J by 8 bases, with 8 bases between the two germline ends. Germline values: CDR1 SEHNR, CDR2 FQNEAQ (reference sequence). This CDR3 has 12 residues. The CDR3 is CASSWGGEKLFF. For the CDR3, the DNA is TGTGCCAGCAGCTGGGGCGGAGAAAAACTGTTTTTT.

The chain joins TRBV29-1 to TRBJ1-1, with D perhaps TRBD1 (5 bases). The CDR3 sequence is 12 residues long. V lost 5 bases to trimming and J lost 0 bases, with 7 bases between them. CDR1 and CDR2 from the germline V gene are SQVTM and ANQGSEA. CDR3: CSVKGMNTEAFF. The CDR3 DNA reads TGCAGCGTTAAGGGGATGAACACTGAAGCTTTCTTT. Based on the CDR3 plus reference TRBV29-1 and TRBJ1-1, the full variable domain is SAVISQKPSRDICQRGTSLTIQCQVDSQVTMMFWYRQQPGQSLTLIATANQGSEATYESGFVIDKFPISRPNLTFSTLTVSNMSPEDSSIYLCSVKGMNTEAFFGQGTRLTVV.

This chain links TRBV6-6 with TRBJ1-5; D unresolved. Germline values: CDR1 MNHNY, CDR2 SVGAGI (reference sequence). V lost 7 bases to trimming and J lost 6 bases, with 19 bases between them. There are 15 residues in the CDR3. CDR3 nucleotide sequence: TGTGCCAGCATTGAGGCGAGGAGTGGTGGTCAGCCCCAGCATTTT. Translating gives CASIEARSGGQPQHF.

J is TRBJ1-1 and V is TRBV19; no definite D call. The CDR3 sequence is 12 residues long. The germline V and J ends were trimmed by 5 bases and 0 bases, with 4 bases remaining between them. Germline lookup yields CDR1 LNHDA and CDR2 SQIVND (reference sequence). The CDR3 reads CASSSVNTEAFF. CDR3 coding DNA: TGTGCCAGTAGTTCAGTGAACACTGAAGCTTTCTTT.

This chain connects TRBV5-1 to TRBJ2-3, with 11 bases fitting TRBD2. Germline values: CDR1 SGHRS, CDR2 YFSETQ. The CDR3 has 18 amino acids. J was trimmed by 2 bases and V by 0 bases; bases with no gene match: 8. The CDR3 DNA is TGCGCCAGCAGCTTGGAAGTTAGCGGGGGGGCCGACACAGATACGCAGTATTTT. Translated, it gives CASSLEVSGGADTDTQYF.

This clone is a singleton in its sample. This sequence joins TRBV6-1 and TRBJ1-6, with TRBD1 matching 10 bases. The CDR3 covers 16 residues. V shed 3 bases, J shed 5 bases, and the junction held 4 bases outside the gene matches. Looked up from germline, CDR1 is MNHNS and CDR2 is SASEGT. CDR3 nucleotides: TGTGCCAGCAGTGAGTTCGGGACAGGGGATAATTCACCCCTCCACTTT. The encoded protein is CASSEFGTGDNSPLHF.